A selection of T cell receptor beta chains follows, all from one sample in a study of T cell clusters in autoimmune cytopenias. TCRdb reprocessed the multiplex PCR reads and reports one entry per CDR3 protein, with no DNA. Its clone listing holds over 6,000 distinct CDR3 sequences. Separately, the same data were catalogued under a study of T cell repertoires in aging, cancer and after chemotherapy.

Sequencing used peripheral blood. The source of these receptors is a human donor in good health. Each CDR3 is given with its conserved first and last residue. The listing skips clone size in some rows; elsewhere it reads once, few, many or a size class.

J,V,size,CDR3
TRBJ1-6,TRBV12-3/TRBV12-4,.,CASSLGGSSLHF
TRBJ2-1,TRBV6-2/TRBV6-3,medium-sized,CASSQKRNQANEQFF
TRBJ1-2,TRBV5-4,.,CASSLSAGYGYTF
TRBJ2-7,TRBV19,medium-sized,CASSPGTPEQYF
TRBJ2-2,TRBV19,medium-sized,CASSIWLAGNTGELFF
TRBJ2-3,TRBV12-3/TRBV12-4,.,CASSRSRPLRPGQGEIGDTQYF
TRBJ2-2,TRBV10-1,.,CASTAGGQGYPGELFF
TRBJ2-3,TRBV5-6,medium-sized,CASSHSGSTDTQYF
TRBJ2-7,TRBV12-3/TRBV12-4,.,CASSLTGTYEQYF
TRBJ2-7,TRBV27,medium-sized,CASSPAGLAGGTSYEQYF
TRBJ1-2,TRBV19,.,CASSPTYNYGYTF
TRBJ1-6,TRBV6-6,medium-sized,CASSYVSEGAGLSPLHF
TRBJ2-1,TRBV6-5,medium-sized,CASSPAVGEQFF
TRBJ2-1,TRBV12-3/TRBV12-4,.,CATRPGGLTNEQFF
TRBJ1-5,TRBV19,medium-sized,CASSIDREDQPQHF
TRBJ1-3,TRBV6-4,.,CASRQTGGFSGNTIYF
TRBJ2-2,TRBV19,medium-sized,CASSIELAVTGELFF
TRBJ2-6,TRBV5-5,medium-sized,CASSLAGGSGANVLTF
TRBJ1-2,TRBV6-1,medium-sized,CASSERGAYYGYTF